This T cell receptor (beta chain) came from a study of blood T cell repertoires in COVID-19. At the level of the study: Samples representing acute and convalescent COVID-19 were sourced from the United States, Italy and Spain.

The repertoire was sequenced with immunoSEQ multiplex PCR; TCRdb's copy has only in-frame clones and lacks some. The sample shows around 56,000 clones, about 89% of them seen only once. From germline, CDR1 is SGHTA and CDR2 FQGNSA. The CDR3 consists of 16 residues. V was clipped by 5 bases and J by 6 bases; unmatched bases: 9. The chain is built from TRBV7-2 and TRBJ2-3, with 12 nucleotides matching TRBD1. The sequenced sample consisted of peripheral blood. The origin of this receptor is a man in his sixties with active or convalescent COVID-19. The CDR3 loop is CASSPTGQGARDTQYF. The CDR3 DNA reads TGTGCCAGCAGCCCTACGGGACAGGGGGCGCGTGATACGCAGTATTTT. Variable domain in full (rest from reference TRBV7-2 and TRBJ2-3): GAGVSQSPSNKVTEKGKDVELRCDPISGHTALYWYRQSLGQGLEFLIYFQGNSAPDKSGLPSDRFSAERTGGSVSTLTIQRTQQEDSAVYLCASSPTGQGARDTQYFGPGTRLTVL.